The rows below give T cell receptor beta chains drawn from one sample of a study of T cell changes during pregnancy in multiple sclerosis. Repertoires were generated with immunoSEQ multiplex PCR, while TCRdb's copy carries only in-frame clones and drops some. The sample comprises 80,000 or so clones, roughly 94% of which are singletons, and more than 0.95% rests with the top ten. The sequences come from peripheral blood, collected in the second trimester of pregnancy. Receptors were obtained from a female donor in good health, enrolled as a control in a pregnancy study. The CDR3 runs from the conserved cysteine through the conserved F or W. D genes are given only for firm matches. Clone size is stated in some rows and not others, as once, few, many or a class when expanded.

CDR3 protein: CASSLSPAGAGFAYEQYF
CDR3 DNA: TGCGCCAGCAGCTTGTCGCCAGCGGGAGCAGGTTTTGCCTACGAGCAGTACTTC
J gene: TRBJ2-7
V gene: TRBV5-1
clone size: once
D gene: TRBD2

CDR3 protein: CASSYAGVNEKLFF
CDR3 DNA: TGTGCCAGCAGTTATGCAGGTGTCAATGAAAAACTGTTTTTT
J gene: TRBJ1-4
V gene: TRBV6-6
clone size: once
D gene: -

CDR3 protein: CASSLGGVGNQPQHF
CDR3 DNA: TGTGCCAGCAGTTTAGGGGGCGTGGGGAATCAGCCCCAGCATTTT
J gene: TRBJ1-5
V gene: TRBV28
clone size: once
D gene: -

CDR3 protein: CASSETGVEQFF
CDR3 DNA: TGTGCCAGCAGTGAAACAGGGGTTGAGCAGTTCTTC
J gene: TRBJ2-1
V gene: TRBV6-1
clone size: -
D gene: TRBD1

CDR3 protein: CASRAGGLAGEKNIQYF
CDR3 DNA: TGTGCCAGCAGAGCAGGTGGACTAGCGGGAGAGAAAAACATTCAGTACTTC
J gene: TRBJ2-4
V gene: TRBV27
clone size: once
D gene: TRBD2

CDR3 protein: CASSQIGTGPTYEQYF
CDR3 DNA: TGCGCCAGCAGCCAGATAGGGACAGGGCCTACCTACGAGCAGTACTTC
J gene: TRBJ2-7
V gene: TRBV4-1
clone size: few
D gene: TRBD1

CDR3 protein: CAIRSTGETEAFF
CDR3 DNA: TGTGCCATCAGGTCCACAGGGGAGACTGAAGCTTTCTTT
J gene: TRBJ1-1
V gene: TRBV10-3
clone size: -
D gene: TRBD1

CDR3 protein: CASSLYTGFTGELFF
CDR3 DNA: TGTGCCAGCAGTTTATACACGGGTTTCACCGGGGAGCTGTTTTTT
J gene: TRBJ2-2
V gene: TRBV28
clone size: -
D gene: -

CDR3 protein: CASSLDSGGLNGYTF
CDR3 DNA: TGCGCCAGCAGCTTGGATAGTGGGGGGTTAAATGGCTACACCTTC
J gene: TRBJ1-2
V gene: TRBV5-1
clone size: -
D gene: -

CDR3 protein: CASSYGQEQFF
CDR3 DNA: TGTGCCAGCAGTTACGGGCAGGAGCAGTTCTTC
J gene: TRBJ2-1
V gene: TRBV6-5
clone size: -
D gene: -

CDR3 protein: CASSERGASGTTDTQYF
CDR3 DNA: TGTGCCAGCAGTGAAAGGGGGGCTAGCGGGACCACAGATACGCAGTATTTT
J gene: TRBJ2-3
V gene: TRBV2
clone size: -
D gene: TRBD2

CDR3 protein: CASSQLQGAGVNEQFF
CDR3 DNA: TGTGCCAGCAGCCAGTTACAGGGAGCGGGAGTCAATGAGCAGTTCTTC
J gene: TRBJ2-1
V gene: TRBV4-2
clone size: -
D gene: TRBD2

CDR3 protein: CASSLVAGVIGELFF
CDR3 DNA: TGTGCCAGCAGCTTGGTTGCAGGGGTAATCGGGGAGCTGTTTTTT
J gene: TRBJ2-2
V gene: TRBV5-5
clone size: -
D gene: -

CDR3 protein: CASSLSGGEKLFF
CDR3 DNA: TGTGCCAGCAGCTTGTCGGGGGGAGAAAAACTGTTTTTT
J gene: TRBJ1-4
V gene: TRBV7-9
clone size: -
D gene: -

CDR3 protein: CASTRSGGLGTEAFF
CDR3 DNA: TGCGCCAGCACCCGCTCGGGGGGTTTGGGCACTGAAGCTTTCTTT
J gene: TRBJ1-1
V gene: TRBV5-1
clone size: -
D gene: -

CDR3 protein: CASSLTVAGDANEQFF
CDR3 DNA: TGCGCCAGCAGCTTGACCGTAGCGGGAGACGCGAATGAGCAGTTCTTC
J gene: TRBJ2-1
V gene: TRBV5-1
clone size: -
D gene: TRBD2

CDR3 protein: CASSPAGGMNTEAFF
CDR3 DNA: TGTGCCAGCAGCCCGGCCGGGGGAATGAACACTGAAGCTTTCTTT
J gene: TRBJ1-1
V gene: TRBV5-4
clone size: -
D gene: -